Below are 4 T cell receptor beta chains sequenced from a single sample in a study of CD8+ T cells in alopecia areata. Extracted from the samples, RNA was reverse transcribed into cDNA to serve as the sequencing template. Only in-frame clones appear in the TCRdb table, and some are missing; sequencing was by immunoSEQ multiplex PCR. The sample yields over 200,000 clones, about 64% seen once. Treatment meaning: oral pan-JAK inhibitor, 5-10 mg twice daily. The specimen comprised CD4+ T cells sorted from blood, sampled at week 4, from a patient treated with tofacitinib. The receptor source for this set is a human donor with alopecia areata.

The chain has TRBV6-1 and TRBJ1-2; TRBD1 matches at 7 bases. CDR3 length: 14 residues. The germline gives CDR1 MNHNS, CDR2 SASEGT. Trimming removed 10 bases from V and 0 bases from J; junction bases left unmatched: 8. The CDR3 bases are TGTGCCACCCAATCAGGGGGGACTAACTATGGCTACACCTTC. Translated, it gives CATQSGGTNYGYTF.

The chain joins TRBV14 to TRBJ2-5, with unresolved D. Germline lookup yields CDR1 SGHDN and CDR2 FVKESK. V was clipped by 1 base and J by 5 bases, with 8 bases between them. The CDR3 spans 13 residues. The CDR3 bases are TGTGCCAGCAGCCAAGTGAGAGCCGAGACCCAGTACTTC. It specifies CASSQVRAETQYF.

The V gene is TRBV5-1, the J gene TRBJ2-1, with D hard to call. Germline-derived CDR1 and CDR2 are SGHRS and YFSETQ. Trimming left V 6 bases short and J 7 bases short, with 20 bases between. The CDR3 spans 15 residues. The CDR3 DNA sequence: TGCGCCAGCAAGTATGTCGGCTCCCAAGGAAATGAGCAGTTCTTC. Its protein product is CASKYVGSQGNEQFF. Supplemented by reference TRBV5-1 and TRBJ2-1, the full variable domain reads KAGVTQTPRYLIKTRGQQVTLSCSPISGHRSVSWYQQTPGQGLQFLFEYFSETQRNKGNFPGRFSGRQFSNSRSEMNVSTLELGDSALYLCASKYVGSQGNEQFFGPGTRLTVL.

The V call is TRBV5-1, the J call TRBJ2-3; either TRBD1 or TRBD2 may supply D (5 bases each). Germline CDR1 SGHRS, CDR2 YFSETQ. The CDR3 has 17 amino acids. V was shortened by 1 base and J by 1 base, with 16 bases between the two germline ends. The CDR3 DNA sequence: TGCGCCAGCAGCTTGAGCTTAAGTAGAGGGGGCACAGATACGCAGTATTTT. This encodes CASSLSLSRGGTDTQYF.